This T cell receptor beta chain was obtained from a study of cytomegalovirus exposure and HLA in healthy donors. Only a few counts were recorded for this clone. The study ran its PCR with 60 Vbeta and 13 Jbeta primers. Produced via immunoSEQ multiplex PCR; TCRdb's table is partial and in-frame only. Of some 130,000 clones in the sample, approximately 62% are singletons; the top ten hold approximately 1.6%. The sample was PBMCs. The sequence was obtained from a human donor in good health.

CDR3 DNA sequence: TGTGCCAGCAGCTCCCGACAGGTCTCCTACAATGAGCAGTTCTTC. Protein product: CASSSRQVSYNEQFF. This chain uses TRBV9 with TRBJ2-1; D is possibly TRBD1 (6 bases). The V end was cut by 4 bases, the J end by 0 bases, with 11 bases between. CDR1 and CDR2 (germline): SGDLS, YYNGEE. The CDR3 extends over 15 amino acids. Full variable domain (rest looked up from reference TRBV9 and TRBJ2-1): DSGVTQTPKHLITATGQRVTLRCSPRSGDLSVYWYQQSLDQGLQFLIQYYNGEERAKGNILERFSAQQFPDLHSELNLSSLELGDSALYFCASSSRQVSYNEQFFGPGTRLTVL.